The T cell receptor (beta chain) under discussion was sequenced for a study of T cells after yellow fever vaccination. Overall study: SMART-Seq v4 Ultra Low Input served to prepare low-cell-number fractions.

Germline-derived CDR1 and CDR2 are SQVTM and ANQGSEA. The CDR3 is made up of 14 amino acids. This clonotype has only a few counts. Its specificity is not known. The study, taken as a whole, reports: The secondary response was weaker but peaked faster, day 5 versus 15.

TCRdb re-called the 5' RACE reads with MiXCR, one entry per CDR3 protein. The table has about 300,000 distinct CDR3 sequences, approximately 4.2% seen once; the top ten hold approximately 25%. The sequencing used PBMCs, collected 5 days after the yellow fever booster vaccination. The TCR sequence derives from a man aged 18 to 35 who received the YFV17D yellow fever vaccine. The chain links TRBV29-1 to TRBJ2-1; TRBD2 aligns across 8 bases. CDR3: CGTLGAGGYNEQFF. The CDR3 DNA reads TGCGGCACTTTGGGGGCGGGGGGCTACAATGAGCAGTTCTTC.